This is a list of T cell receptor beta chains from one sample in a study of vaccination and CD4 T cells after COVID-19. No antigen has been identified for these receptors. Via MiXCR, TCRdb re-called the PCR reads, giving one row per CDR3 protein. The sample yields thousands of distinct CDR3 sequences, around a third seen once. The material sequenced was CD4+ T cells from blood, cultured in vitro. The source is a human donor in good health. Both conserved end residues are part of each CDR3. D genes are given only for firm matches. Expanded clones are given a class, and other clones once, few, many or no size at all.

few	-	TRBV28	TRBJ2-2	CASSLSGANTGELFF	TGTGCCAGCAGTTTATCAGGGGCGAACACCGGGGAGCTGTTTTTT
-	TRBD1	TRBV28	TRBJ2-5	CASTPTGTGGRETQYF	TGTGCCAGCACCCCCACCGGGACAGGGGGACGAGAGACCCAGTACTTC
-	-	TRBV7-3	TRBJ1-1	CASSKKGGWNSEAFF	TGTGCCAGCAGTAAAAAGGGGGGATGGAACTCTGAAGCTTTCTTT
-	-	TRBV28	TRBJ2-7	CASSLEGSYEQYF	TGTGCCAGCAGTTTAGAGGGGAGCTACGAGCAGTACTTC
-	-	TRBV19	TRBJ2-6	CASSPSFLRGANVLTF	TGTGCCAGTAGTCCGTCCTTCCTTCGAGGGGCCAACGTCCTGACTTTC
-	-	TRBV20-1	TRBJ1-5	CSAKQGTQQPQHF	TGCAGTGCTAAACAGGGAACCCAACAGCCCCAGCATTTT
-	-	TRBV19	TRBJ2-3	CASSMWGLDTQYF	TGTGCCAGTAGTATGTGGGGCTTGGATACGCAGTATTTT
-	TRBD2	TRBV7-8	TRBJ2-7	CASSTSVSYEQYF	TGTGCCAGCAGCACTAGCGTATCCTACGAGCAGTACTTC
-	TRBD1	TRBV28	TRBJ1-2	CASSYRGLGYTF	TGTGCCAGCAGTTACAGGGGCTTGGGCTACACCTTC
-	-	TRBV19	TRBJ2-3	CASRQGASTDTQYF	TGTGCCAGTAGGCAAGGGGCTAGCACAGATACGCAGTATTTT
-	-	TRBV10-2	TRBJ1-1	CASSESPGRMNTEAFF	TGCGCCAGCAGTGAGTCGCCCGGCAGAATGAACACTGAAGCTTTCTTT
-	-	TRBV28	TRBJ2-3	CASSLGRDTQYF	TGTGCCAGCAGTTTGGGCAGGGATACGCAGTATTTT
-	-	TRBV6-5	TRBJ1-1	CASSYSGTGAEAFF	TGTGCCAGCAGTTACTCCGGGACCGGTGCTGAAGCTTTCTTT
-	-	TRBV20-1	TRBJ1-1	CSARPVNTVAFF	TGCAGTGCTAGGCCGGTGAACACTGTAGCTTTCTTT
-	-	TRBV7-9	TRBJ2-3	CASSRLVSDTQYF	TGTGCCAGCAGCCGACTAGTTTCAGATACGCAGTATTTT
few	-	TRBV20-1	TRBJ1-6	CSASLASSYNSPLHF	TGCAGTGCTAGTCTAGCGAGCTCCTATAATTCACCCCTCCACTTT
-	-	TRBV29-1	TRBJ1-2	CSVGGSGDGANYGYTF	TGCAGCGTTGGGGGATCAGGGGACGGGGCTAACTATGGCTACACCTTC
few	TRBD1	TRBV24-1	TRBJ2-7	CATSDSGQGADEQYF	TGTGCCACCAGTGACAGTGGACAGGGGGCAGACGAGCAGTACTTC
few	-	TRBV6-1	TRBJ2-3	CASSDGGMSTDTQYF	TGTGCCAGCAGTGACGGCGGGATGAGCACAGATACGCAGTATTTT
-	-	TRBV7-6	TRBJ1-1	CASSSSGPTEAFF	TGTGCCAGCAGCTCCTCGGGACCCACTGAAGCTTTCTTT
-	TRBD1	TRBV7-9	TRBJ2-7	CASSKGDRGHGEQYF	TGTGCCAGCAGCAAAGGGGACAGGGGGCATGGCGAGCAGTACTTC
few	-	TRBV5-5	TRBJ1-1	CASSLRGYGEAFF	TGTGCCAGCAGCTTGCGAGGATACGGTGAAGCTTTCTTT
-	-	TRBV18	TRBJ2-1	CASSPTINEQFF	TGTGCCAGCTCACCGACAATCAATGAGCAGTTCTTC
few	-	TRBV7-2	TRBJ1-2	CASSPSVPKWGYTF	TGTGCCAGCAGCCCGTCGGTCCCCAAATGGGGCTACACCTTC
-	-	TRBV6-2/TRBV6-3	TRBJ2-1	CASSYSTANNEQFF	TGTGCCAGCAGTTACTCGACAGCCAACAATGAGCAGTTCTTC
-	-	TRBV7-2	TRBJ2-3	CASTPGGTGTDTQYF	TGTGCCAGCACCCCCGGAGGGACCGGCACAGATACGCAGTATTTT
-	TRBD2	TRBV6-2/TRBV6-3	TRBJ2-1	CASREVSGRGLYNEQFF	TGTGCCAGCCGCGAGGTCAGCGGGAGGGGTCTTTACAATGAGCAGTTCTTC
-	TRBD2	TRBV5-4	TRBJ2-1	CASSRASGDNEQFF	TGTGCCAGCAGTCGAGCTAGCGGAGACAATGAGCAGTTCTTC
-	-	TRBV7-9	TRBJ1-2	CASSPSRRGNYGYTF	TGTGCCAGCAGCCCCTCGCGAAGGGGTAACTATGGCTACACCTTC
-	-	TRBV6-1	TRBJ1-2	CASSDNGRYGYTF	TGTGCCAGCAGTGACAACGGACGGTATGGCTACACCTTC
few	-	TRBV7-2	TRBJ1-2	CASSPKTGTIYGYTF	TGTGCCAGCAGCCCCAAAACCGGGACAATCTATGGCTACACCTTC
few	TRBD1	TRBV7-9	TRBJ1-1	CASSPGTGGDTEAFF	TGTGCCAGCAGCCCCGGGACAGGGGGCGACACTGAAGCTTTCTTT
few	-	TRBV24-1	TRBJ2-5	CATSALGQRVPQETQYF	TGTGCCACCAGCGCCTTGGGCCAGCGGGTACCCCAAGAGACCCAGTACTTC
few	-	TRBV6-2/TRBV6-3	TRBJ1-5	CASTFTRDRSNQPQHF	TGTGCCAGCACTTTTACCCGGGACCGTAGCAATCAGCCCCAGCATTTT
few	-	TRBV19	TRBJ1-5	CASSIVRGNQPQHF	TGTGCCAGTAGTATAGTCAGGGGCAATCAGCCCCAGCATTTT
-	-	TRBV5-5	TRBJ1-1	CASSFSGTDTEAFF	TGTGCCAGCAGCTTTTCTGGGACGGACACTGAAGCTTTCTTT
few	-	TRBV18	TRBJ2-7	CASSRLQGLEQYF	TGTGCCAGCTCACGACTCCAGGGCCTGGAGCAGTACTTC
few	TRBD1	TRBV20-1	TRBJ2-5	CSPRTGLRETQYF	TGCAGTCCCCGGACAGGCCTGAGGGAGACCCAGTACTTC
few	-	TRBV6-5	TRBJ2-5	CASSYSETQYF	TGTGCCAGCAGTTACTCAGAGACCCAGTACTTC
few	-	TRBV10-3	TRBJ2-7	CAIGQTYEQYF	TGTGCCATCGGGCAGACCTACGAGCAGTACTTC
few	-	TRBV20-1	TRBJ2-3	CSASGTDTQYF	TGCAGTGCTAGCGGGACAGATACGCAGTATTTT
-	TRBD2	TRBV5-1	TRBJ2-1	CASSTLAGEGNEQFF	TGCGCCAGCAGCACCTTAGCGGGAGAGGGCAATGAGCAGTTCTTC
few	-	TRBV19	TRBJ1-2	CASRVHLYGYTF	TGTGCCAGTAGGGTGCATTTGTATGGCTACACCTTC
-	TRBD1	TRBV7-9	TRBJ2-7	CASSVTGDSYEQYF	TGTGCCAGCAGCGTAACAGGGGACTCCTACGAGCAGTACTTC
few	-	TRBV24-1	TRBJ2-5	CATSDPSRETQYF	TGTGCCACCAGTGACCCCTCAAGAGAGACCCAGTACTTC
few	-	TRBV21-1	TRBJ2-7	CASSKARIGGHEQYF	TGTGCCAGCAGCAAAGCCCGGATAGGGGGCCACGAGCAGTACTTC
few	-	TRBV19	TRBJ2-4	CASSRQGSSNIQYF	TGTGCCAGTAGTCGGCAGGGATCCTCGAACATTCAGTACTTC
-	TRBD2	TRBV5-4	TRBJ2-2	CASSLKGGSGSGELFF	TGTGCCAGCAGCTTGAAGGGCGGGAGTGGGTCCGGGGAGCTGTTTTTT
-	-	TRBV18	TRBJ2-5	CASSRMGRQETQYF	TGTGCCAGCTCACGGATGGGACGGCAAGAGACCCAGTACTTC
few	-	TRBV20-1	TRBJ2-6	CSARDNFNSGANVLTF	TGCAGTGCTAGAGATAACTTCAACTCTGGGGCCAACGTCCTGACTTTC
-	TRBD1	TRBV7-7	TRBJ2-5	CASSLGTGVMETQYF	TGTGCTAGCAGCTTAGGTACAGGGGTAATGGAGACCCAGTACTTC
-	TRBD2	TRBV6-5	TRBJ2-7	CASSYGAGEESYEQYF	TGTGCCAGCAGTTACGGGGCGGGAGAGGAATCCTACGAGCAGTACTTC
few	-	TRBV27	TRBJ2-7	CASSLGGTYEQYF	TGTGCCAGCAGTTTGGGGGGAACCTACGAGCAGTACTTC
-	-	TRBV10-2	TRBJ2-2	CASKPVGNTGELFF	TGCGCCAGTAAACCCGTGGGGAACACCGGGGAGCTGTTTTTT
few	-	TRBV20-1	TRBJ1-2	CSAQGGLPPYGYTF	TGCAGTGCTCAAGGAGGACTCCCCCCGTATGGCTACACCTTC
-	-	TRBV11-1	TRBJ2-7	CASSLQGTYEQYF	TGTGCCAGCAGCTTACAGGGTACCTACGAGCAGTACTTC
-	-	TRBV20-1	TRBJ2-3	CSAPGSRSTDTQYF	TGCAGTGCTCCGGGCTCGCGGTCCACAGATACGCAGTATTTT
few	TRBD2	TRBV6-2/TRBV6-3	TRBJ2-2	CASRLAGVRTGELFF	TGTGCCAGCAGGCTAGCGGGAGTGAGGACCGGGGAGCTGTTTTTT
once	-	TRBV12-3/TRBV12-4	TRBJ1-5	CASSLYRSGASQPQHF	TGTGCCAGCAGTTTATATCGGTCGGGGGCCAGTCAGCCCCAGCATTTT
-	TRBD1	TRBV19	TRBJ2-2	CAIRVQGPDTGELFF	TGTGCCATTAGAGTACAGGGGCCGGACACCGGGGAGCTGTTTTTT